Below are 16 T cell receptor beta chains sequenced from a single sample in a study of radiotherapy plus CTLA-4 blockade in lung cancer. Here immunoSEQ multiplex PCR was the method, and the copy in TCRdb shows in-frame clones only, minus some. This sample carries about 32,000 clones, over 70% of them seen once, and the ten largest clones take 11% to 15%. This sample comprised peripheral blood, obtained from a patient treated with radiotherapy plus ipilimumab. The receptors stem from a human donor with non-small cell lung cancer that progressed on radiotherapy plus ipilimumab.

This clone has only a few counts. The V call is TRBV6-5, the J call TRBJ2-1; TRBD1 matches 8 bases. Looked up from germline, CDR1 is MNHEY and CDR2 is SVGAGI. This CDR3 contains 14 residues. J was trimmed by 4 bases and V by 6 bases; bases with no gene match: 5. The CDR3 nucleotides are TGTGCCAGCAGCTACGGACAGGGTTACAATGAGCAGTTCTTC. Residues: CASSYGQGYNEQFF.

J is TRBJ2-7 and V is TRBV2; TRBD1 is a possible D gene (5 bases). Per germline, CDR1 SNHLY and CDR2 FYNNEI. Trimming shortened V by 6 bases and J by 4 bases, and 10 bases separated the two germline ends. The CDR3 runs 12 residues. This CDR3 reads CASSPTVYEQYF. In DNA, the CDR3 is TGTGCCAGCAGCCCGACAGTTTACGAGCAGTACTTC. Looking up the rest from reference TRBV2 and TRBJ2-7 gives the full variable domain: EPEVTQTPSHQVTQMGQEVILRCVPISNHLYFYWYRQILGQKVEFLVSFYNNEISEKSEIFDDQFSVERPDGSNFTLKIRSTKLEDSAMYFCASSPTVYEQYFGPGTRLTVT.

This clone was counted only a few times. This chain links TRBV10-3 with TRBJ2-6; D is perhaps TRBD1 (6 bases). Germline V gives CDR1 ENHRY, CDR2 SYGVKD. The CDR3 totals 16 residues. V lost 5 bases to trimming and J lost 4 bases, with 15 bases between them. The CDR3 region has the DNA TGTGCCATCAGTACTTCAGGGGCCGACGGGGCCAACGTCCTGACTTTC. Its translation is CAISTSGADGANVLTF.

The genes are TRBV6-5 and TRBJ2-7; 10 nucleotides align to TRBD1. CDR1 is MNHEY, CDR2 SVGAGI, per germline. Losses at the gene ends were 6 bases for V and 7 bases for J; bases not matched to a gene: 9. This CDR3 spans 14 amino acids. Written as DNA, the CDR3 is TGTGCCAGCAGGTCCGGGACAGGGGTGAGGGAGCAGTACTTC. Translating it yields CASRSGTGVREQYF.

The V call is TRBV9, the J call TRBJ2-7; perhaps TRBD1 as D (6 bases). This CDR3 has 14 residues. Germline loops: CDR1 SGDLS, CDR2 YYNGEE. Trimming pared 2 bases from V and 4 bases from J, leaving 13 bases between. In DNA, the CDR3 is TGTGCCAGCAGCGTTACAGCAGGGGAGTACGAGCAGTACTTC. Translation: CASSVTAGEYEQYF.

The CDR3 is CASSTYSGANEQFF. The CDR3, as DNA: TGTGCCAGTAGTACCTACTCCGGGGCCAATGAGCAGTTCTTC. The chain recombines TRBV19 with TRBJ2-1, with D perhaps assigned TRBD1 or TRBD2 (5 bases each). Germline V gene lookup returns CDR1 LNHDA and CDR2 SQIVND (reference sequence). The CDR3 is made up of 14 amino acids. The V and J ends lost 4 bases and 6 bases respectively, with 13 bases between them.

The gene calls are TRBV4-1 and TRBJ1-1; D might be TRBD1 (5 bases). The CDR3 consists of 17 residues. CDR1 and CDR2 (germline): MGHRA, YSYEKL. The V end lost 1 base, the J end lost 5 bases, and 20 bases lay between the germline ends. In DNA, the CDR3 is TGCGCCAGCAGCCAAGCGGGCAGTACAGGACGAAGAACTGAAGCTTTCTTT. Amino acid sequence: CASSQAGSTGRRTEAFF.

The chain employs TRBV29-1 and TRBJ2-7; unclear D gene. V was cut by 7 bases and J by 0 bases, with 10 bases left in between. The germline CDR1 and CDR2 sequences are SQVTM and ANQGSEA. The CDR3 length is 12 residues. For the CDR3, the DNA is TGCAGCGCCCTTGGGGACTCCTACGAGCAGTACTTC. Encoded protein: CSALGDSYEQYF.

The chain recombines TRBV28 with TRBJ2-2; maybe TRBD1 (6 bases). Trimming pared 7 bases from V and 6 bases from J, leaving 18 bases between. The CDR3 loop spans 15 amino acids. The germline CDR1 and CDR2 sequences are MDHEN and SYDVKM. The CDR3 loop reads CASILGGQRAGELFF. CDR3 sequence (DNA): TGTGCCAGCATCTTAGGGGGACAAAGGGCCGGGGAGCTGTTTTTT.

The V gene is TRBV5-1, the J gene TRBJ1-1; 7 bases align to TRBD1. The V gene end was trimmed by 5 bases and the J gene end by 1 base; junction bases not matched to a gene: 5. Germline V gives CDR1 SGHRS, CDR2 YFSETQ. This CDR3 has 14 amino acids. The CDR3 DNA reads TGCGCCAGCAGGTCCGGGACAGAGAACACTGAAGCTTTCTTT. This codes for CASRSGTENTEAFF.

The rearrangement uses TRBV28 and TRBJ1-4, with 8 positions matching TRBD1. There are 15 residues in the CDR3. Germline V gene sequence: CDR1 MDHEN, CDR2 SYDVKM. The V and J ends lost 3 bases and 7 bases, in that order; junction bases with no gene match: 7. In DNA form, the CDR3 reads TGTGCCAGCAGTTTCCTACAGGGGGGAGGTGAAAAACTGTTTTTT. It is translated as CASSFLQGGGEKLFF.

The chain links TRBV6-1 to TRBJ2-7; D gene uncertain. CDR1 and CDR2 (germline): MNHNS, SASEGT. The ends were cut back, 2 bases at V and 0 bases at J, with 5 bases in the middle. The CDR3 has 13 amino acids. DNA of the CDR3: TGTGCCAGCAGTGAACCCCGCTCCTACGAGCAGTACTTC. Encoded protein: CASSEPRSYEQYF.

DNA for the CDR3: TGTGCCAGCAGGGGAGGCGCTGAAGCTTTCTTT. Translation gives CASRGGAEAFF. V gene TRBV6-1 combines with J gene TRBJ1-1; no clear D. The V and J ends lost 6 bases and 6 bases respectively, with 8 bases between them. The CDR3 has 11 residues. The germline CDR1 and CDR2 sequences are MNHNS and SASEGT.

Written as DNA, the CDR3 is TGTGCCAGCAGCTTGGGAAACTCCTACAATGAGCAGTTCTTC. This codes for CASSLGNSYNEQFF. The chain uses TRBV11-3 and TRBJ2-1; D is uncertain. CDR1 SGHNT and CDR2 YENEEA come from the germline V gene. The CDR3 sequence is 14 residues long. The V and J ends lost 3 bases and 0 bases respectively, with 6 bases between them.

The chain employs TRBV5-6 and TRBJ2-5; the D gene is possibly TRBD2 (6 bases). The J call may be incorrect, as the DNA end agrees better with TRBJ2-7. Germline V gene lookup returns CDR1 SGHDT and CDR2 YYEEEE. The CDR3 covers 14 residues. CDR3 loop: CASSQDGGAYEQYF. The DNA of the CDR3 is TGTGCCAGCAGCCAGGACGGGGGTGCTTACGAGCAGTACTTC.

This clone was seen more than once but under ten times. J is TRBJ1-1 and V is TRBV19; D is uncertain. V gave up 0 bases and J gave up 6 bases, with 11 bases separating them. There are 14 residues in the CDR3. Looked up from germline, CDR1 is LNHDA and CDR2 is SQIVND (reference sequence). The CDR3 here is CASSIDPSRAEAFF. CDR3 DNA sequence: TGTGCCAGTAGTATAGATCCGTCCCGAGCTGAAGCTTTCTTT.